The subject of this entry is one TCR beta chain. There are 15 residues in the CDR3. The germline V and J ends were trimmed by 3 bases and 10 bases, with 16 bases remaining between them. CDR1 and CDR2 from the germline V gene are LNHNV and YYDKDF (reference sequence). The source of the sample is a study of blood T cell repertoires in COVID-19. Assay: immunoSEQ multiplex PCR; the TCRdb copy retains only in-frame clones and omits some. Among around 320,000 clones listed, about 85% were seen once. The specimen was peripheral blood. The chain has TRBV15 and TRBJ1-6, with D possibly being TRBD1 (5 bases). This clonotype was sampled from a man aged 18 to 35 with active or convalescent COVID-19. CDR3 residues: CATSSRAGLGSPLHF. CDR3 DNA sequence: TGTGCCACCAGCAGTAGGGCAGGGCTCGGGTCACCCCTCCACTTT.